This T cell receptor (beta chain) was sequenced in a study of radiotherapy plus CTLA-4 blockade in lung cancer (dated by TCRdb to 2016 to 2019). Describing the broader study: Objective responses occurred in 18% of enrolled patients, and 25% to 40% achieved disease control. Beyond this particular receptor, the publication reports: Early dynamic changes in blood T cell clones, together with increased serum interferon-beta after radiation, were reported as the strongest predictors of response. After treatment with radiotherapy and ipilimumab, TCR clones that originated in tumors expanded in peripheral blood.

The library was produced with the immunoSEQ multiplex PCR assay. TCRdb stores this immuneACCESS table with in-frame sequences only. Part of the clones is absent; in the studies checked, under half of the shortfall reflects unresolved V genes, and no reason is known for the rest. A total of 80,000 or so clones appear in this sample, over 70% of them only once. In total, the top ten clones hold approximately 3.8% of the sample. The germline V gene (reference sequence) specifies LNHDA as CDR1 and SQIVND as CDR2. The CDR3 measures 12 amino acids from cysteine to phenylalanine. Only the CDR3 region is kept as DNA, spanning 36 bases read in frame from base 1. V is trimmed back by 8 bases and J by 6 bases, and the junction contains 6 bases that no gene match accounts for. Details on this clone: The target of this receptor is not known. No much larger clone exists at a distance of one base, and base qualities are not known.

The study tested focal radiation therapy combined with CTLA-4 blockade (ipilimumab) in patients with chemo-refractory metastatic non-small-cell lung cancer. Here the chain combines TRBV19 and TRBJ1-1; 7 bases in the junction line up with TRBD1. The clonotype was recovered from a human donor with non-small cell lung cancer who had a partial response to radiotherapy plus ipilimumab. Some clones in this sample may be carry-over from other donors' samples. The starting material was peripheral blood, obtained from a patient treated with radiotherapy plus ipilimumab. The CDR3 region: CASGRQGAEAFF. The bases are TGTGCCAGTGGACGACAGGGCGCTGAAGCTTTCTTT.